This T cell receptor beta chain is from a study of tissue T cells after allogeneic stem cell transplantation. Study summary: Samples with visible lymphocytes on H&E were prioritized for sequencing.

This CDR3 has 12 residues. The V end lost 7 bases, the J end lost 6 bases, and 12 bases lay between the germline ends. In germline, CDR1 is MNHEY, CDR2 SVGAGI. Assay: immunoSEQ multiplex PCR; the TCRdb copy retains only in-frame clones and omits some. The profile shows hundreds of clones, roughly 79% of them singletons. Steroid-refractory graft-versus-host disease after allogeneic hematopoietic cell transplant qualified adults for prospective research-autopsy enrollment. The TCR sequence derives from a female patient between 18 and 55 years old with steroid-refractory graft-versus-host disease after an allogeneic stem cell transplant. Some T cells may be the graft donor's. This material consisted of mid-colon tissue, taken at autopsy. The chain links TRBV6-5 to TRBJ1-1; the D gene is possibly TRBD1 (5 bases). This CDR3 is CASKGGAAEAFF. The CDR3 region has the DNA TGTGCCAGCAAAGGTGGGGCGGCTGAAGCTTTCTTT.